Listed here are 16 T cell receptor beta chains from one sample, sequenced in a study of technical replicates of blood from several donors. TCRdb keeps only in-frame clones here, not all; method: immunoSEQ multiplex PCR. The table lists around 17,000 clones, 70% to 85% of them singletons. Sequenced input: PBMCs. Every receptor here comes from a human donor in good health. Some clones in this sample may be carry-over from other donors' samples.

J is TRBJ1-4 and V is TRBV30; D gene ambiguous. Trimming removed 0 bases at V and 7 bases at J, with 9 bases between. Per the germline V gene, CDR1 is GTSNPN and CDR2 is SVGIG (reference sequence). CDR3 size: 13 residues. The CDR3 reads CAWSVVRAEKLFF. CDR3 DNA: TGTGCCTGGAGTGTTGTGCGCGCTGAAAAACTGTTTTTT.

The V gene is TRBV30, the J gene TRBJ2-1; 12 bases are a match to TRBD2. Germline V gene data show CDR1 as GTSNPN and CDR2 as SVGIG (reference sequence). The length of the CDR3 is 14 residues. The V segment lost 4 bases and the J segment 8 bases; nucleotides outside the gene matches: 6. The CDR3 DNA reads as TGTGCCTGGATGACTAGCGGGAGATTGTATGAGCAGTTCTTC. Its protein product is CAWMTSGRLYEQFF.

The V and J genes are TRBV23-1 and TRBJ2-1, with TRBD2 matching 8 bases. TRBV23-1 is treated as an ORF (open reading frame) with a function not yet certain. After removal of 2 bases from V and 6 bases from J, the junction contained 21 bases not matched to a gene. This CDR3 is built from 20 residues. CDR3 in DNA: TGCGCCAGCAGTCAAGAAAGAAATCCGGGACTAGGGATCACCGGCAATGAGCAGTTCTTC. Amino acids: CASSQERNPGLGITGNEQFF.

The chain is built from TRBV19 and TRBJ2-2; 7 positions match TRBD1. J was trimmed by 5 bases and V by 5 bases; bases with no gene match: 8. The CDR3 runs 15 residues. Germline assignment: CDR1 LNHDA and CDR2 SQIVND (reference sequence). This CDR3 is CASSPGQALTGELFF. As DNA, the CDR3 is TGTGCCAGTAGTCCAGGACAGGCCTTAACCGGGGAGCTGTTTTTT.

The chain couples TRBV6-1 to TRBJ2-7; D is possibly TRBD2 (6 bases). Germline assignment: CDR1 MNHNS and CDR2 SASEGT. The CDR3 has 15 residues. Trimming stripped 2 bases from V and 5 bases from J, with 16 bases between. This chain's CDR3 is CASSEWGVDIHEQYF. Written as DNA, the CDR3 is TGTGCCAGCAGTGAATGGGGGGTAGATATCCACGAGCAGTACTTC.

V is TRBV5-1 and J is TRBJ2-3, with 9 bases matching TRBD2. The germline V gene has CDR1 SGHRS and CDR2 YFSETQ. V trimming: 4 bases; J trimming: 0 bases; junction bases outside the gene matches: 9. The CDR3 consists of 17 residues. CDR3 sequence (DNA): TGCGCCAGCAGCAAGGAGGGGCGGGAGGGAAGCACAGATACGCAGTATTTT. It encodes CASSKEGREGSTDTQYF.

V gene TRBV7-9 combines with J gene TRBJ2-1; possibly TRBD1 for D (6 bases). The CDR3 spans 12 residues. Germline V gene sequence: CDR1 SEHNR, CDR2 FQNEAQ (reference sequence). The V and J ends lost 3 bases and 10 bases respectively, with 10 bases between them. DNA of the CDR3: TGTGCCAGCAGCTTTTGGGGGCTGGAGCAGTTCTTC. It specifies CASSFWGLEQFF.

The chain uses TRBV10-3 and TRBJ2-1; 15 bases align to TRBD2. J lost 4 bases, V lost 4 bases, and 8 bases had no gene match. The length of the CDR3 is 18 residues. CDR1 and CDR2 from the germline V gene are ENHRY and SYGVKD. The CDR3 is CAISAPGLAGGGYNEQFF. The CDR3 DNA reads as TGTGCCATCAGTGCGCCGGGACTAGCGGGAGGAGGGTACAATGAGCAGTTCTTC.

The chain is built from TRBV4-1 and TRBJ2-1, with D possibly being TRBD2 (5 bases). The CDR3 contains 13 residues. The V gene lost 3 bases and the J gene lost 10 bases, with 13 bases spanning the gap. The V gene's germline CDR1 is MGHRA and CDR2 YSYEKL. The CDR3 reads CASSHEDWREQFF. The CDR3, as DNA: TGCGCCAGCAGCCATGAGGACTGGCGGGAGCAGTTCTTC.

The genes are TRBV27 and TRBJ2-5; 7 nucleotides line up with TRBD2. V trimming: 5 bases; J trimming: 1 base; junction bases outside the gene matches: 10. There are 16 residues in the CDR3. Germline loops: CDR1 MNHEY, CDR2 SMNVEV (reference sequence). The CDR3 DNA follows: TGTGCCAGCAGTCTCCGAGGTAGCGGGCCCCAAGAGACCCAGTACTTC. Translated: CASSLRGSGPQETQYF.

V gene TRBV19 combines with J gene TRBJ2-1, with 10 bases that match TRBD2. From germline, CDR1 is LNHDA and CDR2 SQIVND (reference sequence). The CDR3 covers 15 residues. The J segment lost 5 bases and the V segment lost 5 bases, leaving 6 bases of the junction unmatched. The CDR3 DNA sequence: TGTGCCAGTAGTCCACTAGCGGGATGGGACAATGAGCAGTTCTTC. Residues: CASSPLAGWDNEQFF.

The genes are TRBV27 and TRBJ2-1; possible D gene TRBD2, 6 bases. Germline CDR1 is MNHEY and CDR2 is SMNVEV (reference sequence). This CDR3 contains 13 residues. V lost 10 bases and J 6 bases, leaving 16 bases between the germline ends. In DNA, the CDR3 is TGTGCCACCCATGTGGCGGGGATCAATGAGCAGTTCTTC. Translated: CATHVAGINEQFF.

This sequence joins TRBV25-1 and TRBJ1-3; TRBD1 matches at 7 bases. The CDR3 runs to 13 residues. CDR1 is MGHDK, CDR2 SYGVNS, per germline. J was trimmed by 9 bases and V by 6 bases; bases with no gene match: 8. CDR3 amino acids: CASRGWQGGTIYF. The CDR3, as DNA: TGTGCCAGCAGGGGTTGGCAGGGGGGCACCATATATTTT. The whole variable domain, filled in from reference TRBV25-1 and TRBJ1-3, reads EADIYQTPRYLVIGTGKKITLECSQTMGHDKMYWYQQDPGMELHLIHYSYGVNSTEKGDLSSESTVSRIRTEHFPLTLESARPSHTSQYLCASRGWQGGTIYFGEGSWLTVV.

V is TRBV5-1 and J is TRBJ2-5, with 7 bases aligning to TRBD2. V trimming: 1 base; J trimming: 2 bases; junction bases outside the gene matches: 5. The CDR3 has 15 amino acids. Germline CDR1 SGHRS, CDR2 YFSETQ. As DNA, the CDR3 is TGCGCCAGCAGCTTGCGGGGAGGGGTTCAAGAGACCCAGTACTTC. Residues: CASSLRGGVQETQYF.

The genes are TRBV7-9 and TRBJ1-1; possible D gene TRBD1, 5 bases. V lost 0 bases, J lost 0 bases, and 8 bases lay in between. The length of the CDR3 is 15 residues. Germline values: CDR1 SEHNR, CDR2 FQNEAQ (reference sequence). This CDR3 reads CASSLALGVNTEAFF. CDR3 sequence (DNA): TGTGCCAGCAGCTTAGCTCTAGGGGTGAACACTGAAGCTTTCTTT. The whole variable domain, filled in from reference TRBV7-9 and TRBJ1-1, reads DTGVSQNPRHKITKRGQNVTFRCDPISEHNRLYWYRQTLGQGPEFLTYFQNEAQLEKSRLLSDRFSAERPKGSFSTLEIQRTEQGDSAMYLCASSLALGVNTEAFFGQGTRLTVV.

The V gene is TRBV27, the J gene TRBJ2-6; D call uncertain. This CDR3 has 14 residues. CDR1 and CDR2 from the germline V gene are MNHEY and SMNVEV (reference sequence). V lost 1 base and J 1 base, leaving 2 bases between the germline ends. CDR3 in amino acids: CASSLLSGANVLTF. The CDR3 coding sequence is TGTGCCAGCAGTTTATTATCTGGGGCCAACGTCCTGACTTTC.